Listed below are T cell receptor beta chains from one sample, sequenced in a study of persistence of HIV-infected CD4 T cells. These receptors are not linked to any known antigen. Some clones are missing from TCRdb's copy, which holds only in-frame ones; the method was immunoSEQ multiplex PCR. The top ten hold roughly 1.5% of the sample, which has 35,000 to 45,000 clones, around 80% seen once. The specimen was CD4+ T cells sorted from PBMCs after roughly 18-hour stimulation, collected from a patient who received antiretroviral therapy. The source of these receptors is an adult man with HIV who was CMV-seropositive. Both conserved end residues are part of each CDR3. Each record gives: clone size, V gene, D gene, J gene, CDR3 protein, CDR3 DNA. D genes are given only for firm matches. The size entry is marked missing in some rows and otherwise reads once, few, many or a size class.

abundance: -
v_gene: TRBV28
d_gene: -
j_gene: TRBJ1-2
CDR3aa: CASSSRIGYTF
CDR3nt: TGTGCCAGCAGTTCCCGGATAGGCTACACCTTC

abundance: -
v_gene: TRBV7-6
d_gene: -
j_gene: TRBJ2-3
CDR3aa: CASSFSGSTDTQYF
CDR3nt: TGTGCCAGCAGCTTCTCGGGTAGCACAGATACGCAGTATTTT

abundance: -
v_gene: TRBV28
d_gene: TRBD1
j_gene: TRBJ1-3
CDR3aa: CASSLEGTGGTIYF
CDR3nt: TGTGCCAGCAGTTTAGAGGGAACAGGGGGCACCATATATTTT

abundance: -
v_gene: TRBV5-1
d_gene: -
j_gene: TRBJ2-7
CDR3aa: CASSLAGAGSYEQYF
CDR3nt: TGCGCCAGCAGCTTGGCCGGGGCAGGGAGCTACGAGCAGTACTTC

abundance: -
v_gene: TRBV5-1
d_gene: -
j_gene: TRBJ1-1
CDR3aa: CASSLEFLNTEAFF
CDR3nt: TGCGCCAGCAGCTTGGAGTTTCTAAACACTGAAGCTTTCTTT

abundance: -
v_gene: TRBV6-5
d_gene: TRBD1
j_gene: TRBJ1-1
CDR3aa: CASWGQGGNTEAFF
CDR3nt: TGTGCCAGCTGGGGACAGGGAGGGAACACTGAAGCTTTCTTT

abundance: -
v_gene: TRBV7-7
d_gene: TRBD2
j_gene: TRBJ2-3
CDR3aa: CASSLGRGSSTDTQYF
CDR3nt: TGTGCCAGCAGCCTTGGGCGGGGGTCTAGCACAGATACGCAGTATTTT

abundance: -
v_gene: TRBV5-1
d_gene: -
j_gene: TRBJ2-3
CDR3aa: CASSLSQGTDTQYF
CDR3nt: TGCGCCAGCAGCTTGAGTCAGGGCACAGATACGCAGTATTTT

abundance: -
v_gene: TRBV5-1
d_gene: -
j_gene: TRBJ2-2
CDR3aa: CASRGGSTNTGELFF
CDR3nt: TGCGCCAGCAGGGGGGGCTCCACGAACACCGGGGAGCTGTTTTTT

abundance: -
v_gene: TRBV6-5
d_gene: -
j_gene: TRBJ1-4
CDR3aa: CASWGEGGSEKLFF
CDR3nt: TGTGCCAGTTGGGGGGAGGGAGGGAGCGAAAAACTGTTTTTT

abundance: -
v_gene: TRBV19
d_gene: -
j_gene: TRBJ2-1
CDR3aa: CASTDRHLNNEQFF
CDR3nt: TGTGCCAGTACTGACCGTCATTTAAACAATGAGCAGTTCTTC

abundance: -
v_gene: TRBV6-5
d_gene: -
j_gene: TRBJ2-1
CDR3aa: CASSFEQGSEQFF
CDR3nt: TGTGCCAGCAGTTTTGAACAGGGTAGCGAGCAGTTCTTC

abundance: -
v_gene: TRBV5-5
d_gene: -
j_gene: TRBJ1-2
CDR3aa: CASSLGQNYGYTF
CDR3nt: TGTGCCAGCAGCTTGGGGCAGAACTATGGCTACACCTTC

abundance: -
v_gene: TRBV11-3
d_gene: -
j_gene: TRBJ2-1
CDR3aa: CASSYKRGEQFF
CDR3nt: TGTGCCAGCAGTTATAAGAGGGGTGAGCAGTTCTTC

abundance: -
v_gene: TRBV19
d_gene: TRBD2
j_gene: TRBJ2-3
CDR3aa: CASAPRFSGGARDTQYF
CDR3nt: TGTGCCAGTGCACCCAGATTTAGCGGGGGGGCGAGAGATACGCAGTATTTT

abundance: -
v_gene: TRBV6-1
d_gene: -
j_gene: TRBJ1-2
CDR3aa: CASSADGSYGYTF
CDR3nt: TGTGCCAGCAGCGCCGACGGCTCCTATGGCTACACCTTC

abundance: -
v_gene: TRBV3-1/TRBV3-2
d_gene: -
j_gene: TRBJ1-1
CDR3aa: CASSQGGIGEAFF
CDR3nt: TGTGCCAGCAGCCAAGGGGGTATTGGTGAAGCTTTCTTT

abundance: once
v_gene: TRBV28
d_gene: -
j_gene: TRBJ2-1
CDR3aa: CASSLSNGYNEQFF
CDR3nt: TGTGCCAGCAGTTTATCGAACGGTTACAATGAGCAGTTCTTC

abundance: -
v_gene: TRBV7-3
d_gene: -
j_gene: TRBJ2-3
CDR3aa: CASSLSQGGLNTQYF
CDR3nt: TGTGCCAGCAGCTTATCACAGGGAGGCCTGAATACGCAGTATTTT

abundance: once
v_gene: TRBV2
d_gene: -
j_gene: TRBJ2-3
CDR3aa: CASSALRLDTDTQYF
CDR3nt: TGTGCCAGCAGTGCTCTCCGGTTAGACACAGATACGCAGTATTTT

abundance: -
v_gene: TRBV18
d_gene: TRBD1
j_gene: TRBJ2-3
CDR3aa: CASSQDRGPGTDTQYF
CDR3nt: TGTGCCAGCTCACAGGACAGGGGCCCGGGCACAGATACGCAGTATTTT

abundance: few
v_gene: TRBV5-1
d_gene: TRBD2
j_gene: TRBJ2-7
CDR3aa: CASSITGGSYEQYF
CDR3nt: TGCGCCAGCAGCATTACGGGGGGTTCCTACGAGCAGTACTTC

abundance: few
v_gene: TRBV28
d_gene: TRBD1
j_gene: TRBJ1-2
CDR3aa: CASSPAYGTGGYSGYTF
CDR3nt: TGTGCCAGCAGTCCAGCCTACGGGACAGGGGGCTATTCTGGCTACACCTTC

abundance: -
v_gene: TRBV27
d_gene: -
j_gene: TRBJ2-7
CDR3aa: CASRPAGGEQYF
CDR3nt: TGTGCCAGCAGGCCAGCCGGGGGCGAGCAGTACTTC

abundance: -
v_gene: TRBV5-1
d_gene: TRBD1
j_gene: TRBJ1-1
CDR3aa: CASSLLGQGLNTEAFF
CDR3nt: TGCGCCAGCAGCCTGTTGGGACAGGGACTTAACACTGAAGCTTTCTTT

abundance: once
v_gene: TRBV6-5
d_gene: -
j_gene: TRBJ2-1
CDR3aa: CASNRALGEGEQFF
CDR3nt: TGTGCCAGCAATAGGGCACTGGGAGAGGGTGAGCAGTTCTTC

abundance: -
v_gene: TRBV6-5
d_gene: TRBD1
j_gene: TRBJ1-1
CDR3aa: CASRRGQGVAEAFF
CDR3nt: TGTGCCAGCAGACGCGGACAGGGGGTGGCTGAAGCTTTCTTT

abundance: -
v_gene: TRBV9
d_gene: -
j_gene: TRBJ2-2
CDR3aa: CASSVLPNTGELFF
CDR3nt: TGTGCCAGCAGCGTCCTTCCGAACACCGGGGAGCTGTTTTTT

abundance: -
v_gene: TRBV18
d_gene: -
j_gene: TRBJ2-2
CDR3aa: CASSPRDTTNTGELFF
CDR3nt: TGTGCCAGCTCACCTAGGGACACCACGAACACCGGGGAGCTGTTTTTT

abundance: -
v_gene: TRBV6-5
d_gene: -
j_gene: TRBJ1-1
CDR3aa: CASMGGTTEAFF
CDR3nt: TGTGCCAGCATGGGGGGGACCACTGAAGCTTTCTTT

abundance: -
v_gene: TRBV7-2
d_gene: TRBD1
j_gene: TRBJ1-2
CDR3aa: CASSPGQSLGSYTF
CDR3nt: TGTGCCAGCAGCCCGGGACAGTCTCTAGGAAGCTACACCTTC

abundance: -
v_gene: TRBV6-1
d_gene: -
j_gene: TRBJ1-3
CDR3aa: CASSEANWGRQFSGNTIYF
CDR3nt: TGTGCCAGCAGTGAAGCGAACTGGGGCCGACAGTTCTCTGGAAACACCATATATTTT

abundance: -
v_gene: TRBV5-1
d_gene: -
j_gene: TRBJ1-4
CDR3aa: CASRVGAAAFGEKLFF
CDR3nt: TGCGCCAGCAGGGTAGGCGCGGCAGCCTTCGGGGAAAAACTGTTTTTT

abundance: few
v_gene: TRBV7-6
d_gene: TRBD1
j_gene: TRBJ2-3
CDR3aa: CASSFRTGGSTDTQYF
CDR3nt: TGTGCCAGCAGCTTTCGGACAGGGGGTAGCACAGATACGCAGTATTTT

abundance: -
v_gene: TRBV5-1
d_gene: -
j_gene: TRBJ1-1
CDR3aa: CASSLRGMNTEAFF
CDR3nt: TGCGCCAGCAGCTTGCGCGGTATGAACACTGAAGCTTTCTTT